This is a list of T cell receptor beta chains from one sample in a study of glioma-infiltrating T cells after dendritic cell vaccination. Using immunoSEQ multiplex PCR, the repertoire was profiled, and TCRdb retains in-frame clones only, with some absent. This sample has tens of thousands of clones, with about 80% found just once. Sequenced material: blood, taken before dendritic cell vaccination. The receptor set was obtained from a human donor with glioblastoma. Each CDR3 is given with its conserved first and last residue. Fields, in order: CDR3 protein, CDR3 DNA, D gene, V gene, J gene, clone size. D genes are given only for firm matches. The listing skips clone size in some rows; elsewhere it reads once, few, many or a size class.

CASSILGQTYEQYF	TGTGCCAGTAGTATACTGGGACAGACCTACGAGCAGTACTTC	TRBD1	TRBV19	TRBJ2-7	-
CASSLNRDTQYSGNTIYF	TGTGCCAGCAGTCTTAACCGGGACACCCAATACTCTGGAAACACCATATATTTT	-	TRBV27	TRBJ1-3	-
CASSSGTPTNEKLFF	TGCGCCAGCAGCTCTGGGACACCAACTAATGAAAAACTGTTTTTT	-	TRBV5-1	TRBJ1-4	few
CASSRVDTEAFF	TGTGCCAGCAGCCGTGTAGACACTGAAGCTTTCTTT	-	TRBV7-9	TRBJ1-1	-
CASSDRNHNQPQHF	TGTGCCAGCAGTGACAGGAACCACAATCAGCCCCAGCATTTT	-	TRBV6-1	TRBJ1-5	-
CASSPSSWQANTEAFF	TGTGCCAGCAGCCCCAGCAGCTGGCAGGCGAACACTGAAGCTTTCTTT	-	TRBV7-9	TRBJ1-1	-
CASSPWTSGSSYNEQFF	TGTGCCAGCAGCCCATGGACTAGCGGGAGTTCCTACAATGAGCAGTTCTTC	TRBD2	TRBV5-4	TRBJ2-1	-
CASSLLQDYEQYF	TGCGCCAGCAGCTTGCTACAGGACTACGAGCAGTACTTC	-	TRBV5-1	TRBJ2-7	-
CASSQGRSEQETQYF	TGTGCCAGCAGCCAGGGCCGGTCGGAACAAGAGACCCAGTACTTC	-	TRBV7-9	TRBJ2-5	-
CSVGLQGGNTIYF	TGCAGCGTTGGGTTGCAGGGTGGAAACACCATATATTTT	-	TRBV29-1	TRBJ1-3	-
CASSLGQAMNTEAFF	TGCGCCAGCAGCCTGGGACAGGCGATGAACACTGAAGCTTTCTTT	TRBD1	TRBV4-1	TRBJ1-1	-
CASSLQRWGENTEAFF	TGTGCCAGCAGCTTGCAGCGGTGGGGGGAGAACACTGAAGCTTTCTTT	-	TRBV5-4	TRBJ1-1	-
CASRTGLNSNQPQHF	TGTGCCAGCCGGACAGGGCTTAATAGCAATCAGCCCCAGCATTTT	TRBD1	TRBV6-5	TRBJ1-5	-
CATSDRGREAFF	TGTGCCACCAGCGACAGGGGGCGAGAAGCTTTCTTT	TRBD1	TRBV15	TRBJ1-1	-
CASSKDRATETQYF	TGTGCCAGTAGCAAGGACAGGGCAACAGAGACCCAGTACTTC	TRBD1	TRBV19	TRBJ2-5	-
CASSLEHTGNTEAFF	TGCGCCAGCAGCTTGGAACATACAGGGAACACTGAAGCTTTCTTT	-	TRBV5-1	TRBJ1-1	-
CASSLTDTSFHF	TGTGCCAGCAGTCTGACGGACACTTCATTTCATTTT	-	TRBV28	TRBJ1-5	-
CASSSGTSGGSYYEQYF	TGTGCCAGCAGCTCCGGGACTAGCGGGGGTTCCTACTACGAGCAGTACTTC	TRBD2	TRBV7-8	TRBJ2-7	-
CASSRDRQETQYF	TGTGCCAGCAGTCGAGACAGACAAGAGACCCAGTACTTC	-	TRBV6-6	TRBJ2-5	-
CASSLGRGNTEAFF	TGTGCCAGCAGTTTAGGCAGGGGGAACACTGAAGCTTTCTTT	-	TRBV27	TRBJ1-1	-
CASSYRGFGNTEAFF	TGTGCCAGCAGTTACAGGGGTTTCGGGAACACTGAAGCTTTCTTT	TRBD1	TRBV27	TRBJ1-1	-
CASSHQDYGYTF	TGTGCCAGCAGTCATCAGGATTATGGCTACACCTTC	-	TRBV28	TRBJ1-2	-